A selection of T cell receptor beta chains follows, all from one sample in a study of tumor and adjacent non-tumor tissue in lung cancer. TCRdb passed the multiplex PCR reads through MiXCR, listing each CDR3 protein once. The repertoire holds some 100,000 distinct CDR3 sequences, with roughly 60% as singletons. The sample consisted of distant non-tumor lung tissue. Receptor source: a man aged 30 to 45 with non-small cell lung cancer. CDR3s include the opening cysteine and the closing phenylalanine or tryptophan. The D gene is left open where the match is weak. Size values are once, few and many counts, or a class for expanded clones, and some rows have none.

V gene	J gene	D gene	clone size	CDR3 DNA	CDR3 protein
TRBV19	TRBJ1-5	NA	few	TGTGCCAGTAGTATAGGGGTAGGGGGATTAGGTAATCAGCCCCAGCATTTT	CASSIGVGGLGNQPQHF
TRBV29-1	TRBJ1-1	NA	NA	TGCAGCGTCGAAGGGACTCCGAACACTGAAGCTTTCTTT	CSVEGTPNTEAFF
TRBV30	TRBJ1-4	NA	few	TGTGCCTGGAGGCAACAGTATAATGAAAAACTGTTTTTT	CAWRQQYNEKLFF
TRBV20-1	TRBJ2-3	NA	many	TGCAGTGCTTCCCAGGGGGGCCACTACGCGGATACGCAGTATTTT	CSASQGGHYADTQYF
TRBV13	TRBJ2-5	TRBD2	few	TGTGCCAGCAGCCCGGGACTAGCGGGGGGGTTCCAAGAGACCCAGTACTTC	CASSPGLAGGFQETQYF
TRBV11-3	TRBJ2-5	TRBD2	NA	TGTGCCTGCAGCCCGGGACTAGCGGGAAAGGGAGAGATCCAGTACTTC	CACSPGLAGKGEIQYF
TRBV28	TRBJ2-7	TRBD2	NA	TGCGCCAGCGGAAGCGGGACCTACGAGCAGTACTTC	CASGSGTYEQYF
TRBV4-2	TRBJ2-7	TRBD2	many	TGTGCCAGCAGCCAAGACCTCCCTAGCGGAGATTCCTACGAGCAGTACTTC	CASSQDLPSGDSYEQYF
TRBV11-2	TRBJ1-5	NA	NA	TGTGCCCGCAGCTTAGACCAGTCCATTCAGCCCCAGCATTTT	CARSLDQSIQPQHF
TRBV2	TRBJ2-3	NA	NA	TGTGCCAACTCGAGGGAGTACACAGATACGCAGAGTTTT	CANSREYTDTQSF
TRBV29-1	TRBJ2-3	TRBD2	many	TGCAGCGTTGTAATTAGCGGGAGGAACTCAGATACGCAGTATTTT	CSVVISGRNSDTQYF
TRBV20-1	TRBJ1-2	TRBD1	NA	TGCAGTGATAGACGGACAGGGGGATGGGATGGCTACACCTTC	CSDRRTGGWDGYTF
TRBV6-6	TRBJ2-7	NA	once	TGTGCCAGCAGCCCAGGGCTCGAAGAGTCCTACGAGCAGTACTTC	CASSPGLEESYEQYF
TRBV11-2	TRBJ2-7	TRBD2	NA	TGTGCCAGCAGCACCCCCGGGACTAGGTATCATGAGCGGTACTTC	CASSTPGTRYHERYF
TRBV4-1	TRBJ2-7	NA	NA	TGCGCCAGCAGCCGAGATGAGGAGGGGCAAACCTACGAACAGTACTTC	CASSRDEEGQTYEQYF
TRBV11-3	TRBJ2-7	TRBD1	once	TGTGCCGGCAGGACCGGGACAGGGGTCGAGCAGTATTTC	CAGRTGTGVEQYF
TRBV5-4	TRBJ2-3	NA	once	TGTGCCAGCAGTCTTAACCAGGCAAGCACAGATACGCAGTATTTT	CASSLNQASTDTQYF
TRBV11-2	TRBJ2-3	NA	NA	TGTGCCAGCAGCACCAGACAGTGGGCGATGGATACGCAGTATTTT	CASSTRQWAMDTQYF
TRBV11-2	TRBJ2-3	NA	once	TGTGCCAGCAGCAGGACAGATTACACAGATACGCAGTATTTT	CASSRTDYTDTQYF
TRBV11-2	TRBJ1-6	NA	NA	TGTGCCAGCGACTTAAGCTGGGGCGGATCATCCCTCCACTTT	CASDLSWGGSSLHF
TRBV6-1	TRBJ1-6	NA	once	TGTGCCAGCAGTTGGGCATCCGATCCTGATTCACCCCTCCACTTT	CASSWASDPDSPLHF
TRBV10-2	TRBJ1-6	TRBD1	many	TGCGCCAGCAGTGGACAGGGGGCTTCACCCCTCCACTTT	CASSGQGASPLHF
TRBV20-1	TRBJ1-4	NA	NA	TGCAGTGTTTCAGTAGAGGCCAATAATGAAATACTGTTTTTT	CSVSVEANNEILFF
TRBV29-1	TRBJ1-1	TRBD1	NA	TGCAGCGTTGTTACACGACAGGGGGCGATCCGGGGCACTGAAGCTTTCTTT	CSVVTRQGAIRGTEAFF
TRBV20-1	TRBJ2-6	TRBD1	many	TGCAGTGCTAGACAGGGGGCTGGGGCCAACGTCCTGACTTTC	CSARQGAGANVLTF
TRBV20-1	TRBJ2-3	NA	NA	TGCAGTGCTGGTATCATGATTTGGGCCACAGATACGCGGTATTTT	CSAGIMIWATDTRYF
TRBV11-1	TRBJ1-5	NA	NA	TGTGCCAGCAGCTTACGACGACTAGCGGGAATAAGCACAAATACGCAGCATTTT	CASSLRRLAGISTNTQHF
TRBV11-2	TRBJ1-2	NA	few	TGTGCCAGCAGCTTACGTCTGGGGGCAAACTATGGCTACACCTTC	CASSLRLGANYGYTF
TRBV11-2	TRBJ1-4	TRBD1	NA	TGTGCCAGCGAACAGACAGGGGGAAATGAAAAACTGTTTTTT	CASEQTGGNEKLFF
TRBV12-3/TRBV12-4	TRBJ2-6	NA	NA	TGTGCCAGTAGTACACCTTCCGGGGCCAACGTCCTGACTTTC	CASSTPSGANVLTF
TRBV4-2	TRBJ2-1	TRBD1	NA	TGTATCAACAGCCAAGACCCGACAGGGGGCTACAATGAGCAGTTCTTT	CINSQDPTGGYNEQFF
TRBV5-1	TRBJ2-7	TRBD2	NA	TGCACCAGCAGCTGGGCCGCTAGCGGATACTCCTACGAGCAGTACTTC	CTSSWAASGYSYEQYF
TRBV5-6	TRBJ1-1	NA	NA	TGTGCCAGCAGCCATAACTTCCTGTACAGAACTGACACTGAAGCTTTCTTT	CASSHNFLYRTDTEAFF
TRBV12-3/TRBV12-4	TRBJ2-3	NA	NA	TGTGCCAGCAGCCCCCCACTTAAAGCAGATACACAGTATTTT	CASSPPLKADTQYF
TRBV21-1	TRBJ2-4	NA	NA	TGTGCCAGCGGCAGTGAAAAGGCCAAAAACATTCAGTACTTC	CASGSEKAKNIQYF
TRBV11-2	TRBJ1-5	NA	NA	TGTGCCAGCAGCTTAGGCAGGGATGGAAATAGCAATCAGCCCCAGCATTTT	CASSLGRDGNSNQPQHF
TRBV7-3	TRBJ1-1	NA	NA	TGTGCCAGCAGCTTGGGGCAGCCTCAGGCTGAAGCTTTCTTT	CASSLGQPQAEAFF
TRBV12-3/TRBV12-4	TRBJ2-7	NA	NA	TGTACCAGCAGTTGGGTCAGGGGCTACGAGCAATACTTC	CTSSWVRGYEQYF
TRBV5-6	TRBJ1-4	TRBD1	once	TGTGCCAGCAGTTTGTGCGGACAGGCAGGTCGCGAAAAACTATTTTTT	CASSLCGQAGREKLFF
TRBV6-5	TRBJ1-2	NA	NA	TGTGCCAGCAGTTACGGTGAGTCGCGGTCTAACTATGGCTACACCTTC	CASSYGESRSNYGYTF
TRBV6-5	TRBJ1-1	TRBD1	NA	TGTGACAGCAATTACTCCGGACAGGGAGGAAGAAAAACTGAAGCTTTCTTT	CDSNYSGQGGRKTEAFF
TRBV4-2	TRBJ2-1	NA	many	TGTGCCAGCAGCCAAGACTTGTCGGATGAGGGCCATGAGCAGTTCTTC	CASSQDLSDEGHEQFF
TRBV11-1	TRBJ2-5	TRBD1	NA	TGTGCCAGCAGCCTAGAGGGGGCATCCAAGACCCAGTACTTC	CASSLEGASKTQYF
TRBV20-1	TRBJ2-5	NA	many	TGCAGTGCCCCGACCTCAGGGAAAGAGACCCAGTACTTC	CSAPTSGKETQYF
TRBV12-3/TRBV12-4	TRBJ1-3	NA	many	TGTGCCAGCAGTTTAGCGGCCGGCGTTGGAAACACCATATATTTT	CASSLAAGVGNTIYF
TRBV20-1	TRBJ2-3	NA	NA	TGCAATGCTAGAGGATCGGGGGGCCTCACGGATACGCAGTATTTT	CNARGSGGLTDTQYF
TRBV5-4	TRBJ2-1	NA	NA	TGTGCCAGCAGTTTGGGTGGGAATGACCAGTTCTTC	CASSLGGNDQFF
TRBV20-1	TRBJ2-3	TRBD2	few	TGCAGTACGGTAGGGGGACTAGTTCTAGATACACAGTATTTT	CSTVGGLVLDTQYF
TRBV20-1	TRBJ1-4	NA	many	TGCAGTGCAGGGCCCTCAACTAATGAAAAACTGTTTTTT	CSAGPSTNEKLFF
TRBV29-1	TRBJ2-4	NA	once	TGCAGCGTTGGTCTAGCAGGCGCTAGGTACTTC	CSVGLAGARYF
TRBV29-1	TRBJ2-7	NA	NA	TGCAACGTTGAAGACGGCACCTACGAACAGTACTTC	CNVEDGTYEQYF
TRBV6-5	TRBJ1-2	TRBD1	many	TGTGCCAGCAGTTTAGAATCGACAGGGGGCGGTGGCTACACCTTC	CASSLESTGGGGYTF
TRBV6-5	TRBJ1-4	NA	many	TGTGCCAGCAGTTCCACAGGGTTTTTGAATGAAAAACTGTTTTTT	CASSSTGFLNEKLFF
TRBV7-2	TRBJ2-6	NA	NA	TGTGCCAGCAGTTTGACCGATTGGACAGCCAACGTCCTGACTTTC	CASSLTDWTANVLTF
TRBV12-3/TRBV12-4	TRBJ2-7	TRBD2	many	TGTGCCAGCAGTCGGGGGACTAGCGGGATAGGGGAGCAGTACTTC	CASSRGTSGIGEQYF
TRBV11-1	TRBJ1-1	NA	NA	TGTGCCAGCAGCTGGATACCTGTGAACACAGAAGCTTTCTTT	CASSWIPVNTEAFF
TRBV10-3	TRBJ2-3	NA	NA	TGTGCCATCAGGATAGCGGTACAAGAGACCCAGTATTTT	CAIRIAVQETQYF